The present entry profiles one T cell receptor beta chain with its context. These data originate in a study of blood T cell repertoires in COVID-19. Study at large: Some COVID-19 samples were acute and others convalescent; all came from the United States, Italy and Spain.

The method was immunoSEQ multiplex PCR; TCRdb's version includes in-frame clones alone and lacks a portion of them. The sample consists of around 250,000 clones, 86% of them appearing once. The V gene lost 0 bases and the J gene lost 7 bases, with 8 bases spanning the gap. CDR1 SGHAT and CDR2 FQNNGV come from the germline V gene. CDR3 length: 13 amino acids. This clonotype originated in a man older than 75 with acute or convalescent COVID-19. The rearrangement uses TRBV11-2 and TRBJ2-3; D is unclear. Sequenced sample: peripheral blood. The CDR3 spells CASSLDNINTQYF. CDR3 nucleotide sequence: TGTGCCAGCAGCTTAGATAACATCAATACGCAGTATTTT.